These 10 T cell receptor beta chains were all obtained from the same sample, sequenced in a study of cytomegalovirus exposure and HLA in healthy donors. Both 60 Vbeta primers and 13 Jbeta primers went into the PCR. The data were produced by immunoSEQ multiplex PCR, yet TCRdb's version contains in-frame clones alone and is incomplete. The top ten clones hold approximately 3.6% of a sample with 55,000 to 70,000 clones, over 70% of them seen once. Sequenced material: PBMCs. These receptors all come from a middle-aged woman in good health and CMV-seronegative.

V usage is TRBV4-2 and J usage is TRBJ2-2; 8 bases fit TRBD1. Germline CDR1 and CDR2: LGHNA and YNFKEQ. V lost 6 bases, J lost 5 bases, and 8 bases stayed unmatched. The CDR3 has 15 amino acids. This chain's CDR3 is CASSFRDRSTGELFF. CDR3 sequence (DNA): TGTGCCAGCAGTTTCCGGGACAGGTCAACCGGGGAGCTGTTTTTT.

The CDR3 sequence is CASSPRESYEQYF. Written as DNA, the CDR3 is TGTGCCAGCAGCCCTCGGGAGTCCTACGAGCAGTACTTC. The rearrangement joins TRBV7-9 to TRBJ2-7, with D perhaps matching TRBD2 (6 bases). Germline V CDR1 and CDR2: SEHNR, FQNEAQ (reference sequence). This CDR3 contains 13 residues. Trimming took 5 bases from V and 1 from J, leaving 9 bases between them.

The CDR3 nucleotides read TGCGCCAGCAGCCAACGGACAGGATTTTATGAAAAACTGTTTTTT. It translates to CASSQRTGFYEKLFF. The chain combines TRBV4-1 with TRBJ1-4; TRBD1 matches 7 bases. The length of the CDR3 is 15 residues. Losses at the gene ends were 2 bases for V and 6 bases for J; bases not matched to a gene: 6. Germline V lookup: CDR1 MGHRA, CDR2 YSYEKL.

This sequence joins TRBV9 and TRBJ2-2; 14 bases map to TRBD2. Germline assignment: CDR1 SGDLS and CDR2 YYNGEE. Germline trimming cut 4 bases from V and 2 bases from J; bases unmatched to any gene: 7. The CDR3 has 18 amino acids. Here the CDR3 reads CASSMGTSGRANTGELFF. The CDR3 DNA sequence: TGTGCCAGCAGCATGGGGACTAGCGGGAGAGCCAACACCGGGGAGCTGTTTTTT.

This clone was recorded once. The genes are TRBV11-3 and TRBJ2-3; tentative D call: TRBD2 (6 bases). There are 14 residues in the CDR3. V lost 3 bases to trimming and J lost 3 bases, with 10 bases between them. Germline V CDR1 and CDR2: SGHNT, YENEEA. The CDR3 DNA is TGTGCCAGCAGCTTCTCTAGCGTGACAGATACGCAGTATTTT. The encoded protein is CASSFSSVTDTQYF.

The chain uses TRBV9 and TRBJ2-1; 12 positions agree with TRBD1. Trimming removed 0 bases from V and 8 bases from J; junction bases left unmatched: 3. The CDR3 runs to 15 residues. Germline V CDR1 and CDR2: SGDLS, YYNGEE. The CDR3 is CASSVAGQGADEQFF. CDR3 nucleotides: TGTGCCAGCAGCGTAGCGGGACAGGGGGCCGATGAGCAGTTCTTC.

The chain uses TRBV5-4 and TRBJ2-2, with TRBD1 as a possible D gene (6 bases). CDR1 and CDR2 (germline): SGHNT, YYREEE (reference sequence). The V gene lost 0 bases and the J gene lost 5 bases, with 14 bases spanning the gap. The CDR3 totals 16 residues. CDR3 sequence (DNA): TGTGCCAGCAGCTTGGCTGGCAGGGGCGGGACCGGGGAGCTGTTTTTT. This translates into CASSLAGRGGTGELFF.

The chain couples TRBV6-9 to TRBJ1-2; a weak D match, TRBD1 (5 bases). CDR3 size: 12 residues. With 6 bases removed from V and 5 bases from J, the gap between germline ends came to 10 bases. Germline lookup yields CDR1 MNHGY and CDR2 SVAAGI. The CDR3 sequence: CASRRGPYGYTF. The CDR3 nucleotides read TGTGCCAGCAGAAGGGGCCCGTATGGCTACACCTTC.

V gene TRBV19 combines with J gene TRBJ2-5, with TRBD1 as a possible D gene (5 bases). Deletions cut 7 bases from V and 1 base from J, with 13 bases between. CDR3 length equals 14 residues. CDR1 is LNHDA and CDR2 is SQIVND in the germline V gene (reference sequence). CDR3 amino acids: CASTQGRGQETQYF. The CDR3 DNA is TGTGCCAGTACCCAGGGAAGGGGCCAAGAGACCCAGTACTTC.

The chain couples TRBV18 to TRBJ2-7, with D maybe TRBD2 (5 bases). This CDR3 is 12 amino acids long. V lost 10 bases and J 5 bases, leaving 15 bases between the germline ends. Per the germline V gene, CDR1 is KGHSH and CDR2 is LQKENI. CDR3 residues: CATGPSNNEQYF. In DNA form, the CDR3 reads TGTGCCACCGGCCCTAGCAACAACGAGCAGTACTTC.